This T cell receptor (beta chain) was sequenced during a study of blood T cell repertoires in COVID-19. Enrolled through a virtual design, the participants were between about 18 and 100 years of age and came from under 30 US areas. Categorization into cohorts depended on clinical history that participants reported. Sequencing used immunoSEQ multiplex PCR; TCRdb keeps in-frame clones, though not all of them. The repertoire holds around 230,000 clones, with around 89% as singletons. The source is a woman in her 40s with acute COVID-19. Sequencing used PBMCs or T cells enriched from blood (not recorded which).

The CDR3 DNA follows: TGCGCCAGCAGCTTGGGGTTTAGGACAGGGGCTAACACCGGGGAGCTGTTTTTT. Translating it yields CASSLGFRTGANTGELFF. V and J are TRBV5-1 and TRBJ2-2, with 9 nucleotides matching TRBD1. This CDR3 contains 18 residues. Germline CDR1 is SGHRS and CDR2 is YFSETQ. V lost 0 bases and J lost 2; bases outside the gene matches: 8.